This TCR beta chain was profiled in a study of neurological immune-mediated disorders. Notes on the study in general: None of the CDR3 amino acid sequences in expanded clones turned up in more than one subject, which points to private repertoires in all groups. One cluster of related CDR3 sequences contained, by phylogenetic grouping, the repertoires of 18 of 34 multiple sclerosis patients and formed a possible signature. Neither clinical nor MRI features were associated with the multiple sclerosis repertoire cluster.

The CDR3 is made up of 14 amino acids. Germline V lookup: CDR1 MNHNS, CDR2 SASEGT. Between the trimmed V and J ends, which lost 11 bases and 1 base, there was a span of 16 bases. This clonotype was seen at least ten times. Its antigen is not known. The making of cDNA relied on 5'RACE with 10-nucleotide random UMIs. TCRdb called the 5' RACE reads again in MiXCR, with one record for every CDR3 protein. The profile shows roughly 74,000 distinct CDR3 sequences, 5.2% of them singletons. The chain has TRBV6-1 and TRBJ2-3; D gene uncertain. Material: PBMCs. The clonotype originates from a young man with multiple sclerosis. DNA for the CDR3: TGTGCCGCCTCCCTCGTCGGACGCACAGATACGCAGTATTTT. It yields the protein CAASLVGRTDTQYF.